The source of this TCR beta chain is a study of T cell repertoires in cytomegalovirus infection. About the research overall: TCR beta signatures that were public indicated CMV infection and matching HLA type. Study-wide results and limits: Cumulative public TCR beta family frequency identified CMV carriers with the relevant HLA. CMV-specific TCR beta clonotypes restricted by HLA-C dominated the ex vivo response.

This clonotype occurred many times. Its specificity is not known. A single record per CDR3 protein comes from TCRdb applying MiXCR to the reads. Of under 350,000 distinct CDR3 sequences listed, about a tenth were seen once; the top ten hold approximately 2.4%. The CDR3 contains 14 residues. The germline V and J ends were trimmed by 2 bases and 0 bases, with 5 bases remaining between them. CDR1 and CDR2 (germline): MGHDK, SYGVNS. Sequencing was done on a sample of PBMCs. This sequence was found in a human donor in good health (CMV status not recorded). Some clones in this sample may be carry-over from other donors' samples. The chain has TRBV25-1 and TRBJ1-5; D not resolved. In nucleotides, the CDR3 is TGTGCCAGCAGTGAAACCGGTAGCAATCAGCCCCAGCATTTT. Protein product: CASSETGSNQPQHF.